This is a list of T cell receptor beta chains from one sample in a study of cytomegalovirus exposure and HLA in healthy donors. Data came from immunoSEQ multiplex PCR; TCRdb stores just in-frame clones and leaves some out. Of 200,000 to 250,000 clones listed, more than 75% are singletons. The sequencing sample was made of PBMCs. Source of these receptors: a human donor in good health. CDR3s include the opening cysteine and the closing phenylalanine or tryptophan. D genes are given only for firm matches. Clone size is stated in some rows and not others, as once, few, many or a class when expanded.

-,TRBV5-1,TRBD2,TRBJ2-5,CASSRGRTSGRNVEETQYF,TGCGCCAGCAGCCGAGGGAGGACTAGCGGGAGAAACGTCGAGGAGACCCAGTACTTC
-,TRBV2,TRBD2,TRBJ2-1,CASPPAGGGNNEQFF,TGTGCCAGCCCTCCGGCGGGGGGCGGGAACAATGAGCAGTTCTTC
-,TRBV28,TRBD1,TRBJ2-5,CASRSGTGPLETQYF,TGTGCCAGCAGATCCGGGACAGGCCCTTTAGAGACCCAGTACTTC
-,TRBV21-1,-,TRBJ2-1,CASSKARLAGVDEQFF,TGTGCCAGCAGCAAAGCACGCCTAGCGGGAGTCGATGAGCAGTTCTTC
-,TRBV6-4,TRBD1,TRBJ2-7,CASSDSKDRVSYEQYF,TGTGCCAGCAGTGACTCGAAGGACAGGGTGTCCTACGAGCAGTACTTC
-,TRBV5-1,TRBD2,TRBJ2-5,CASSESTAGGLRETQYF,TGCGCCAGCAGTGAATCGACAGCGGGAGGCCTCCGGGAGACCCAGTACTTC
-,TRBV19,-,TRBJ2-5,CASTRGGLGETQYF,TGTGCCAGTACAAGGGGAGGACTGGGGGAGACCCAGTACTTC
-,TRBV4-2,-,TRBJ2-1,CASSQEVTNEQFF,TGTGCCAGCAGCCAAGAGGTGACTAATGAGCAGTTCTTC
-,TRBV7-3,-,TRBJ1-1,CASSPMWASEDTEAFF,TGTGCCAGCAGCCCAATGTGGGCATCGGAGGACACTGAAGCTTTCTTT
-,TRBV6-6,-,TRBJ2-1,CASFQGGVRDEQFF,TGTGCCAGCTTTCAAGGGGGAGTGCGGGATGAGCAGTTCTTC
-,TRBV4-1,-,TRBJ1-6,CASSQDSKFRGNYNSPLHF,TGCGCCAGCAGCCAAGATAGCAAGTTTAGGGGAAATTATAATTCACCCCTCCACTTT
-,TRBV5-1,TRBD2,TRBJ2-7,CASSPNGGRTSYEQYF,TGCGCCAGCAGCCCTAATGGCGGGAGGACGTCCTACGAGCAGTACTTC
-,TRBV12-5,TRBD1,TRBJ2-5,CASGLRQGAKETQYF,TGTGCTAGTGGTTTGCGGCAGGGGGCGAAAGAGACCCAGTACTTC
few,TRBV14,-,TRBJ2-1,CASSLYTGTSYNEQFF,TGTGCCAGCAGCCTATATACCGGGACATCCTACAATGAGCAGTTCTTC
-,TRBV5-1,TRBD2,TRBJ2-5,CASSPGGGFETQYF,TGCGCCAGCTCCCCCGGCGGGGGGTTTGAGACCCAGTACTTC
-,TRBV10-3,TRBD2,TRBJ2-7,CAISDRTSATSYEQYF,TGTGCCATCAGTGACCGGACTAGCGCGACCTCCTACGAGCAGTACTTC
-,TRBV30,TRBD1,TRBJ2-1,CAWITGAYNEQFF,TGTGCCTGGATTACAGGGGCGTACAATGAGCAGTTCTTC
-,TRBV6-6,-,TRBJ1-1,CASRGVTEAFF,TGTGCCAGCCGGGGGGTCACCGAAGCTTTCTTT
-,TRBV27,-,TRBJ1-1,CASSNYMGGRTEAFF,TGTGCCAGCAGTAACTACATGGGGGGGAGGACTGAAGCTTTCTTT
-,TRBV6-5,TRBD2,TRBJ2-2,CASKSGGPGELFF,TGTGCCAGCAAATCGGGGGGTCCCGGGGAGCTGTTTTTT
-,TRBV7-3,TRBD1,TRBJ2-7,CASSQGQGAYEQYF,TGTGCCAGCAGCCAAGGACAGGGGGCATACGAGCAGTACTTC
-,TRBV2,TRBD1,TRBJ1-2,CASSATGVYGYTF,TGTGCCAGCAGCGCGACAGGGGTCTATGGCTACACCTTC
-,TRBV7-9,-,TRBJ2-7,CASSLSAGSPYEQYF,TGTGCCAGCAGCTTATCCGCGGGGTCACCCTACGAGCAGTACTTC
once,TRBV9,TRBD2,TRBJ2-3,CASSASGGTDTQYF,TGTGCCAGCAGCGCTAGCGGAGGGACAGATACGCAGTATTTT
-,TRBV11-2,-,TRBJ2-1,CASRGGQNYNEQFF,TGTGCCAGCAGAGGGGGACAAAATTACAATGAGCAGTTCTTC
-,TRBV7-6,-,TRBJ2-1,CASSLAWRGPKLNEQFF,TGTGCCAGCAGCTTAGCGTGGCGGGGTCCGAAATTGAATGAGCAGTTCTTC
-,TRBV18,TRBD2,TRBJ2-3,CASSRNGLAGGQSDTQYF,TGTGCCAGCTCACGAAACGGACTAGCGGGAGGGCAGTCAGATACGCAGTATTTT
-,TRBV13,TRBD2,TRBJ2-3,CASSLSGGRRTDTQYF,TGTGCCAGCAGCCTAAGTGGCGGGAGACGCACAGATACGCAGTATTTT
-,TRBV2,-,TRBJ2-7,CAIRGPSGYEQYF,TGTGCCATCAGGGGTCCTAGCGGCTACGAGCAGTACTTC
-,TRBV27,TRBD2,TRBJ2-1,CASRKTSGAVISYNEQFF,TGTGCCAGCCGAAAGACTAGCGGAGCGGTCATCTCCTACAATGAGCAGTTCTTC
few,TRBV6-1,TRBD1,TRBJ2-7,CASSKDRVSYEQYF,TGTGCCAGCAGCAAGGACAGGGTTAGCTACGAGCAGTACTTC
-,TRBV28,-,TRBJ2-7,CASSLAEERNSYEQYF,TGTGCCAGCAGCCTCGCCGAGGAAAGAAATTCCTACGAGCAGTACTTC
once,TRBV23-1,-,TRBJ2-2,CASMEGPTQNTGELFF,TGCGCCAGCATGGAGGGGCCCACTCAGAACACCGGGGAGCTGTTTTTT
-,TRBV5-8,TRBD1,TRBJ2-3,CASSHRTGYTDTQYF,TGTGCCAGCAGCCATCGGACAGGGTACACAGATACGCAGTATTTT
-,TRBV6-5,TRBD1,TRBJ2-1,CATARDRGNNEQFF,TGTGCCACGGCCCGGGACAGGGGGAACAATGAGCAGTTCTTC
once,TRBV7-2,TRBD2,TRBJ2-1,CASSLPGVAGVPSFF,TGTGCCAGCAGCTTACCCGGGGTAGCGGGAGTTCCTTCGTTCTTC
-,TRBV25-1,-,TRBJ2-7,CASSEPPRYEQYF,TGTGCCAGCAGTGAACCCCCTCGTTACGAGCAGTACTTC
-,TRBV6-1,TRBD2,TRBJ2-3,CASREAGGPSDTQYF,TGTGCCAGCAGGGAAGCGGGAGGGCCCTCAGATACGCAGTATTTT
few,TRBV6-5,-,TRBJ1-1,CASSYRAGDTEAFF,TGTGCCAGCAGTTACAGGGCAGGGGACACTGAAGCTTTCTTT